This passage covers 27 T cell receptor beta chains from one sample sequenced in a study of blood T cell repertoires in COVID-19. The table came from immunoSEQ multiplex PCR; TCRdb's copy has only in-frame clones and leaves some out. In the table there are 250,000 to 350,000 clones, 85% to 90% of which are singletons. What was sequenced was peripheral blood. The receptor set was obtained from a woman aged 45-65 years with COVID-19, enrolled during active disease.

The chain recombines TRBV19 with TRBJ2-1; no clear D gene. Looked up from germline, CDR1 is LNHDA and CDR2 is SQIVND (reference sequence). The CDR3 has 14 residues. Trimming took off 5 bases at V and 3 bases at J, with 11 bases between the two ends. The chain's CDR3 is CASSFSRLYNEQFF. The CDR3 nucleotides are TGTGCCAGTAGTTTCTCTCGTCTCTACAATGAGCAGTTCTTC.

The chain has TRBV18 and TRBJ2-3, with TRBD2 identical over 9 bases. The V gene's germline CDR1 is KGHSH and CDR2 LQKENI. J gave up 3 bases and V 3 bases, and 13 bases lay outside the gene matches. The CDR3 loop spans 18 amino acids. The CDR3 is CASSPRLAVGRGTDTQYF. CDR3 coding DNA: TGTGCCAGCTCACCCCGACTAGCGGTGGGTCGTGGTACAGATACGCAGTATTTT.

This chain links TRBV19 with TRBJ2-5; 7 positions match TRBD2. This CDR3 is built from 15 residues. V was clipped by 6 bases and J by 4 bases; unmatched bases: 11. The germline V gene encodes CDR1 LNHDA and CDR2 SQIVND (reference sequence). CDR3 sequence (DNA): TGTGCCAGTAGGAGCGGGGAAACGGGTAGAGAGACCCAGTACTTC. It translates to CASRSGETGRETQYF.

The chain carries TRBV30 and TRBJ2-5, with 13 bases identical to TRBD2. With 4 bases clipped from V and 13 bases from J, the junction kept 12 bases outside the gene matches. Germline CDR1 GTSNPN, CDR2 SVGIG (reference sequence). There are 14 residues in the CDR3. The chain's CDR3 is CAWKGRTSGSSRYF. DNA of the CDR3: TGTGCCTGGAAAGGGCGGACTAGCGGGAGCTCTAGGTACTTC.

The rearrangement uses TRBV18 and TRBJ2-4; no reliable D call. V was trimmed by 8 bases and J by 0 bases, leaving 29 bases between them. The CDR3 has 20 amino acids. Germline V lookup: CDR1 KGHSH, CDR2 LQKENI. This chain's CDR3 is CASPKRLGPEYAIAKNIQYF. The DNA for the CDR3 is TGTGCCAGCCCCAAACGACTCGGCCCGGAATACGCTATAGCCAAAAACATTCAGTACTTC.

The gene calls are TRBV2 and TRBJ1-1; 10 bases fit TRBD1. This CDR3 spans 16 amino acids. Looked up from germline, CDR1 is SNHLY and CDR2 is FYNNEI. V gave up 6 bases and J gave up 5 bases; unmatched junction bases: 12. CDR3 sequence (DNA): TGTGCCAGCAGCGTAACTACCCCGGGACAGGGGACTGAAGCTTTCTTT. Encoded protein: CASSVTTPGQGTEAFF.

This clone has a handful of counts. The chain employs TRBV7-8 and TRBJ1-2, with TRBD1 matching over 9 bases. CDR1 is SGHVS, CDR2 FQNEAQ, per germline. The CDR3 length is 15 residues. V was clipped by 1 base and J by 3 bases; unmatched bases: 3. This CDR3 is CASSLGTGGDYGYTF. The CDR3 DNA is TGTGCCAGCAGCTTAGGCACAGGGGGCGACTATGGCTACACCTTC. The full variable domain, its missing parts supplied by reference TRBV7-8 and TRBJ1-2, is GAGVSQSPRYKVAKRGQDVALRCDPISGHVSLFWYQQALGQGPEFLTYFQNEAQLDKSGLPSDRFFAERPEGSVSTLKIQRTQQEDSAVYLCASSLGTGGDYGYTFGSGTRLTVV.

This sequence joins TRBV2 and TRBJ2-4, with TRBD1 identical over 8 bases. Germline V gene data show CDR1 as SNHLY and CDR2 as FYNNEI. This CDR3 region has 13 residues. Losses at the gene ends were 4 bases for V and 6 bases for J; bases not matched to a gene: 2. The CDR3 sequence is CASSGGQVNIQYF. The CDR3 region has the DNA TGTGCCAGCAGTGGGGGACAGGTAAACATTCAGTACTTC.

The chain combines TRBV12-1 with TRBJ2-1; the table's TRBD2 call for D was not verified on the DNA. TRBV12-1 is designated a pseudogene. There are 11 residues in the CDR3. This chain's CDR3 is CASRPSYEQFF. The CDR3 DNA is TGTGCCAGCAGGCCTAGCTATGAGCAGTTCTTC.

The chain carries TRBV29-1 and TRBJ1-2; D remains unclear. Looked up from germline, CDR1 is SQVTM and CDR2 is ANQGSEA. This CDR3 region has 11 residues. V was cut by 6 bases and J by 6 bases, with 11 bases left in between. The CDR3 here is CSVGLTDGYTF. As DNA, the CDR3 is TGCAGCGTCGGGTTAACGGATGGCTACACCTTC.

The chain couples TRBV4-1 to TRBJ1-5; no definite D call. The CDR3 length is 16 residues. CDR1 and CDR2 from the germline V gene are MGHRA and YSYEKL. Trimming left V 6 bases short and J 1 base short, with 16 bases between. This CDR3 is CASSTNRVGSNQPQHF. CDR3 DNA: TGCGCCAGCAGTACGAACCGGGTTGGGAGCAATCAGCCCCAGCATTTT.

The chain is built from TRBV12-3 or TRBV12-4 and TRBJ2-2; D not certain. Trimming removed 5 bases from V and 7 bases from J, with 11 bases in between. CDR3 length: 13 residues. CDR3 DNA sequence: TGTGCCAGCAGTCCTGAATTCAGCGGGGAGCTGTTTTTT. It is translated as CASSPEFSGELFF.

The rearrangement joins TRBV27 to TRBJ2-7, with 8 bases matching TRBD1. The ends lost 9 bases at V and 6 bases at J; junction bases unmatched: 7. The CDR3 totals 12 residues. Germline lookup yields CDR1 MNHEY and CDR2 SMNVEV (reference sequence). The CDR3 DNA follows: TGTGCCAGTGGACAGGGATTGGTCGAGCAGTACTTC. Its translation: CASGQGLVEQYF.

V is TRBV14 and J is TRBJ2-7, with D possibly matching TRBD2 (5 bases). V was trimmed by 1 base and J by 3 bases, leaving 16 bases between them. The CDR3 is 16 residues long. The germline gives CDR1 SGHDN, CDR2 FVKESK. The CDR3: CASSQVDAPSYYEQYF. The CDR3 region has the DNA TGTGCCAGCAGCCAAGTCGACGCTCCTAGCTACTACGAGCAGTACTTC.

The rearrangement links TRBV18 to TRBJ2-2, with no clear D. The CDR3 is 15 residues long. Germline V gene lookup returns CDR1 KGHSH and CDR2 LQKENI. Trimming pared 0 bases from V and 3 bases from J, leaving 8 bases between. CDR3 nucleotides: TGTGCCAGCTCACCACCTTTCGGGTACACCGGGGAGCTGTTTTTT. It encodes CASSPPFGYTGELFF.

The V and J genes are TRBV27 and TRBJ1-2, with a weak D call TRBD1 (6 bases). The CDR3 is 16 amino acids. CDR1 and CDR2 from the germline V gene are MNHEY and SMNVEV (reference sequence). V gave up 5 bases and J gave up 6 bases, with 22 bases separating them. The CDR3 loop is CASSRKGRGSLDGYTF. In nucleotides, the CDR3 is TGTGCCAGCAGTAGGAAAGGCAGGGGCTCCCTTGATGGCTACACCTTC.

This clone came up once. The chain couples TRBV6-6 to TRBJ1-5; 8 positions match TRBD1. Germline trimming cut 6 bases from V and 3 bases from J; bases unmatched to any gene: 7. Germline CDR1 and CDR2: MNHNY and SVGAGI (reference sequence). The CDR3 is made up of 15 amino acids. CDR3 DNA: TGTGCCAGCAGCCACCAGGGGGCGGTCAATCAGCCCCAGCATTTT. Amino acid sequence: CASSHQGAVNQPQHF.

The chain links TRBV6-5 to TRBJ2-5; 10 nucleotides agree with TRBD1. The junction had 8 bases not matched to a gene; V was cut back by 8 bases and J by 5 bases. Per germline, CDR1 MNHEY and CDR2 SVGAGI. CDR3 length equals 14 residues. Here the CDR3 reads CASSGTGVGETQYF. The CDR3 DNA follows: TGTGCCAGCTCCGGGACAGGGGTCGGTGAGACCCAGTACTTC.

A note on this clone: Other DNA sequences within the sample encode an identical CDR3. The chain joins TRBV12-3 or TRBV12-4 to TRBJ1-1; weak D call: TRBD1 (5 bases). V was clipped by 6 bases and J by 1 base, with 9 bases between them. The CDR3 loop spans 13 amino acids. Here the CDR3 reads CASSLGQNTEAFF. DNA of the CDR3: TGTGCCAGCAGCCTAGGACAGAACACTGAAGCTTTCTTT.

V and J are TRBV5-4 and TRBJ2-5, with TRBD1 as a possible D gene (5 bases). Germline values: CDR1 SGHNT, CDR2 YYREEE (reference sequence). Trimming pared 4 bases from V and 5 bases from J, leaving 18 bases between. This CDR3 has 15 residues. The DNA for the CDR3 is TGTGCCAGCAGCCCCAGAAAGGGGTCTTTGGAGACCCAGTACTTC. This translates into CASSPRKGSLETQYF.

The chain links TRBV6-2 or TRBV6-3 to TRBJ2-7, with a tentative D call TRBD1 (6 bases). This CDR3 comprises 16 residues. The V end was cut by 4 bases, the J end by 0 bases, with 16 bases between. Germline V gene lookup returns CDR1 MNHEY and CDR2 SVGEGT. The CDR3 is CASSWNPNRDSYEQYF. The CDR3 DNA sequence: TGTGCCAGCAGTTGGAACCCCAACAGGGACTCCTACGAGCAGTACTTC.

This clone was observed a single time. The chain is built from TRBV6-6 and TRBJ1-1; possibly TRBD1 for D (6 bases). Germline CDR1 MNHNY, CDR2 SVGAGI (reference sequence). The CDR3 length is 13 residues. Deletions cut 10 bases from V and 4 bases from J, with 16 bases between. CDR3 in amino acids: CATVGGGGTEAFF. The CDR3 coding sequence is TGTGCCACCGTGGGGGGCGGGGGCACTGAAGCTTTCTTT.

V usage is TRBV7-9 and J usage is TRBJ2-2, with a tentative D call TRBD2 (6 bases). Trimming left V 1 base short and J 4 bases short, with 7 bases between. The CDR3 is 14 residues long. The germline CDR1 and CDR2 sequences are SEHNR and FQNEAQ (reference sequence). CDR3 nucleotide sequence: TGTGCCAGCAGCTTAGACGGGAGCACCGGGGAGCTGTTTTTT. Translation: CASSLDGSTGELFF.

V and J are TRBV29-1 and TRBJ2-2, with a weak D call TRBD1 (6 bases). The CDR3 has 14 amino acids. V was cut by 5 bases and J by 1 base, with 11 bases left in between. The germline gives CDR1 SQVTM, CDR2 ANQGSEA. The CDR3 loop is CSVQGTRNTGELFF. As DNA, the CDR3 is TGCAGCGTTCAGGGGACCCGGAACACCGGGGAGCTGTTTTTT.

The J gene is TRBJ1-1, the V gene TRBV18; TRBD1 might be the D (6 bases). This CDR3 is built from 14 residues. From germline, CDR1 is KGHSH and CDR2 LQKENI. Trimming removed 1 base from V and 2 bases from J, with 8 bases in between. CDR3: CASSPRTANTEAFF. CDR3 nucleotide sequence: TGTGCCAGCTCACCACGGACAGCTAACACTGAAGCTTTCTTT.

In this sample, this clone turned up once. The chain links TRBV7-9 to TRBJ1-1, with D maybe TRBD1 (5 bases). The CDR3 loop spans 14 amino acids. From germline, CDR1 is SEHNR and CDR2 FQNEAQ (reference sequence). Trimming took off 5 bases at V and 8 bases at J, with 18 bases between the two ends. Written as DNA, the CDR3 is TGTGCCAGCAGCCCAGGGTTCGATCCCTCAGAAGCTTTCTTT. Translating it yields CASSPGFDPSEAFF.

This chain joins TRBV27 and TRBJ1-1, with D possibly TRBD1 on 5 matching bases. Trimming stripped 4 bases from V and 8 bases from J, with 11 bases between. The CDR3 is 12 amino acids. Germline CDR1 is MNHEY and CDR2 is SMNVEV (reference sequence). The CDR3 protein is CASSWRGEEAFF. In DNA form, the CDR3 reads TGTGCCAGCAGTTGGAGGGGTGAAGAAGCTTTCTTT.